This T cell receptor (beta chain) is drawn from a study of blood T cell repertoires in COVID-19. For the study at large: Sites across the United States, Italy and Spain contributed samples from acute and convalescent COVID-19. From T cells, B-cell-depleted T cells, or PBMCs came the material, which was cDNA or gDNA.

The ends lost 1 base at V and 1 base at J; junction bases unmatched: 3. The CDR3 extends over 15 amino acids. The germline V gene encodes CDR1 SGHDT and CDR2 YYEEEE. In the source study's methods: Estimation of nucleated cell counts relied on the amplification of reference gene primers. Using immunoSEQ multiplex PCR, the repertoire was profiled, and TCRdb retains in-frame clones only, with some absent. V, J and clone size were drawn from that table, and D and trimming were deduced from the DNA. Of approximately 140,000 clones in the sample, over 75% were seen once. Followed longitudinally, the Seattle patients had been enrolled during active infection.

V is TRBV5-6 and J is TRBJ1-1; 8 bases line up with TRBD1. This TCR was sampled from a woman aged 55-69 years with COVID-19, enrolled during active disease. Sample: peripheral blood. The CDR3 is CASSLFGQGNTEAFF. The CDR3 nucleotides read TGTGCCAGCAGCTTGTTTGGACAGGGGAACACTGAAGCTTTCTTT.